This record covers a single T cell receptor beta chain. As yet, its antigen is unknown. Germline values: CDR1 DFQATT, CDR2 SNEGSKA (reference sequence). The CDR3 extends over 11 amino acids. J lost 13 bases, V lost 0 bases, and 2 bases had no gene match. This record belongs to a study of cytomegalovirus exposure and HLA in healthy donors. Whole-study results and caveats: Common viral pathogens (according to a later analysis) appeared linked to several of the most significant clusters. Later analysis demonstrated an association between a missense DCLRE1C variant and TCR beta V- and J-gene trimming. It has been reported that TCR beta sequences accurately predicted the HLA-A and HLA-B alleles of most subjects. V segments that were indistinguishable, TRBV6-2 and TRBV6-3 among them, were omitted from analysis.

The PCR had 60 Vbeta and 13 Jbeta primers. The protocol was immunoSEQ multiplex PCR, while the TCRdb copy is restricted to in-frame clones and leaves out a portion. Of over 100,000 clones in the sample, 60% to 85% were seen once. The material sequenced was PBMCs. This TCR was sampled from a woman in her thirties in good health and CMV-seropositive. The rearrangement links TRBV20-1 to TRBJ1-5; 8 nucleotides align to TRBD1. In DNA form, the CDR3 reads TGCAGTGCTAGAGACCGGGACAGGCAGCATTTT. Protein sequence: CSARDRDRQHF.